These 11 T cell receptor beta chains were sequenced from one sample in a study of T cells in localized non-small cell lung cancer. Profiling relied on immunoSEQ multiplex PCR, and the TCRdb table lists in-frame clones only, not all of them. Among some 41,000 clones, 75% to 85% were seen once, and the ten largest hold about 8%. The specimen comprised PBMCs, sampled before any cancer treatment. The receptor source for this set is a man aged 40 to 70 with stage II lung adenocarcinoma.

The CDR3 sequence: CASSYDSADTQYF. DNA for the CDR3: TGTGCCAGCAGTTACGACAGTGCAGATACGCAGTATTTT. The genes are TRBV6-5 and TRBJ2-3; D possibly corresponds to TRBD1 (5 bases). The CDR3 is 13 amino acids. The germline V gene encodes CDR1 MNHEY and CDR2 SVGAGI. The V end was cut by 2 bases, the J end by 4 bases, with 7 bases between.

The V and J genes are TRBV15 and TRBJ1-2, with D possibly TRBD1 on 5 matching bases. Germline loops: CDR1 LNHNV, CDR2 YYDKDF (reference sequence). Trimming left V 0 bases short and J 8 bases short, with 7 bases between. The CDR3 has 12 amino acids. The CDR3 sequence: CATSRDGGGYTF. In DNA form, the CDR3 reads TGTGCCACCAGCAGAGATGGGGGGGGCTACACCTTC.

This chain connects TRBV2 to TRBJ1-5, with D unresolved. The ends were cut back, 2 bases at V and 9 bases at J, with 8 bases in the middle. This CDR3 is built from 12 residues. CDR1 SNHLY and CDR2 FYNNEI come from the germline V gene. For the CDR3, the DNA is TGTGCCAGCAGTGAACCTCGGGCGCCCCAGCATTTT. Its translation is CASSEPRAPQHF.

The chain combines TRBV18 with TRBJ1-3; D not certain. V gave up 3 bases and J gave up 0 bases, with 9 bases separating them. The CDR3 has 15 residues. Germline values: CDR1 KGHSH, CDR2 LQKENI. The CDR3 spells CASSPDWSSGNTIYF. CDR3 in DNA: TGTGCCAGCTCACCGGACTGGAGCTCTGGAAACACCATATATTTT.

CDR3 coding DNA: TGTGCCAGCAGCTCCCGGCCACAGGGGGCGGAAAGAACAGATACGCAGTATTTT. This encodes CASSSRPQGAERTDTQYF. J is TRBJ2-3 and V is TRBV7-6; the match to TRBD1 covers 9 bases. In germline, CDR1 is SGHVS, CDR2 FNYEAQ. The CDR3 is made up of 18 amino acids. V dropped 4 bases and J dropped 3; count of bases not matched to a gene: 14. Full variable domain (missing parts from reference TRBV7-6 and TRBJ2-3): GAGVSQSPRYKVTKRGQDVALRCDPISGHVSLYWYRQALGQGPEFLTYFNYEAQQDKSGLPNDRFSAERPEGSISTLTIQRTEQRDSAMYRCASSSRPQGAERTDTQYFGPGTRLTVL.

DNA for the CDR3: TGTGCCACCAGCAGAGATTTCGGCCTAGCGGACTACAATGAGCAGTTCTTC. Residues: CATSRDFGLADYNEQFF. The V call is TRBV15, the J call TRBJ2-1; TRBD2 agrees at 7 bases. The CDR3 totals 17 residues. V gave up 0 bases and J gave up 3 bases; unmatched junction bases: 8. Germline V gives CDR1 LNHNV, CDR2 YYDKDF (reference sequence).

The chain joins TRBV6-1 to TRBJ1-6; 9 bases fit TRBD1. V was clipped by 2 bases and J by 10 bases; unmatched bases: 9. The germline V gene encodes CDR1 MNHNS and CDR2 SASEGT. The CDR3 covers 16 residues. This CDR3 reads CASSETPGQGDSPLHF. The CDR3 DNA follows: TGTGCCAGCAGTGAAACCCCGGGACAGGGAGACTCACCCCTCCACTTT.

The CDR3 sequence: CASSLGRDRDEQYF. DNA of the CDR3: TGTGCCAGCAGCTTAGGCCGGGACAGGGACGAGCAGTACTTC. The V and J genes are TRBV7-9 and TRBJ2-7; TRBD1 matches at 9 bases. This CDR3 is 14 amino acids long. J was trimmed by 5 bases and V by 1 base; bases with no gene match: 3. In germline, CDR1 is SEHNR, CDR2 FQNEAQ (reference sequence).

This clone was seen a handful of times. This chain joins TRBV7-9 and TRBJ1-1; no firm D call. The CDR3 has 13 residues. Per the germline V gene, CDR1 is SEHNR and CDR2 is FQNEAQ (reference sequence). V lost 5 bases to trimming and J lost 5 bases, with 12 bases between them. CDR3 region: CASSGSMRTEAFF. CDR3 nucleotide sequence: TGTGCCAGCAGCGGCTCTATGAGGACTGAAGCTTTCTTT.

CDR3 nucleotides: TGTGCCAGCAGTAAGGGGTCCTACGAGCAGTACTTC. This codes for CASSKGSYEQYF. The chain combines TRBV2 with TRBJ2-7; TRBD1 is a possible D gene (5 bases). The CDR3 consists of 12 residues. Germline V CDR1 and CDR2: SNHLY, FYNNEI. The germline V and J ends were trimmed by 5 bases and 1 base, with 6 bases remaining between them.

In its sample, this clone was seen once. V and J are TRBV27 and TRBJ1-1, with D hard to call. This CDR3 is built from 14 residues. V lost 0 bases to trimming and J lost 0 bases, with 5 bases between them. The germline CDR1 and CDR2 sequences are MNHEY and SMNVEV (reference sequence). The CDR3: CASSLSPLNTEAFF. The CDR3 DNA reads TGTGCCAGCAGTTTATCCCCTTTGAACACTGAAGCTTTCTTT.